The rows below give T cell receptor beta chains drawn from one sample of a study of blood T cell repertoires in COVID-19. Using immunoSEQ multiplex PCR, the repertoire was profiled, and TCRdb retains in-frame clones only, with some absent. The data contain more than 90,000 clones, about four fifths of them seen just once; the ten biggest clones take up around 10%. Specimen: peripheral blood. These receptors were collected from a woman older than 75 with acute or convalescent COVID-19. CDR3s include the opening cysteine and the closing phenylalanine or tryptophan. Clone size appears in some rows only: once, few, many, or a class for an expanded clone.

CDR3 length	J gene	V gene	clone size	CDR3 protein
16	TRBJ2-7	TRBV5-1	-	CASSLGSTSGTYEQYF
14	TRBJ2-1	TRBV25-1	-	CASAWTGGSNEQFF
16	TRBJ2-2	TRBV5-6	-	CASSTSLGHNTGELFF
14	TRBJ1-3	TRBV7-2	-	CASSSDRGGNTIYF
13	TRBJ1-1	TRBV19	-	CASSIGRATEAFF
14	TRBJ1-1	TRBV9	-	CASSVSSQDTEAFF
14	TRBJ1-4	TRBV28	-	CASSLGSTREKLFF
13	TRBJ1-1	TRBV5-1	-	CASSVDRDTEAFF
15	TRBJ1-6	TRBV19	few	CASSPPTGRSSPLHF
14	TRBJ1-5	TRBV28	few	CASIGGGAGQPQHF
14	TRBJ1-5	TRBV10-3	-	CAISARGGQQPQHF
19	TRBJ2-7	TRBV28	-	CASTRSTVFSGTVSYEQYF
16	TRBJ1-2	TRBV7-6	few	CASSLRVEMTGEGYTF
14	TRBJ2-1	TRBV6-5	few	CASKDMSSYNEQFF
15	TRBJ2-7	TRBV27	-	CASTERRGGSYEQYF
15	TRBJ2-3	TRBV15	once	CATSAGTSLIDTQYF
16	TRBJ2-2	TRBV4-1	-	CASSQGGTSGSGELFF
12	TRBJ1-6	TRBV12-3/TRBV12-4	-	CATSRGTGPLHF
14	TRBJ1-1	TRBV6-5	-	CASSYDTMNTEAFF
17	TRBJ2-3	TRBV19	many	CASSPPRGRVFTDTQYF